Detailed here is one TCR beta chain. The method was immunoSEQ multiplex PCR; TCRdb's version includes in-frame clones alone and lacks a portion of them. The table includes 70,000 to 100,000 clones, about nine tenths detected once. The sample belongs to a study of blood T cell repertoires in COVID-19. Study in general: PBMCs, B-cell-depleted T cells, or T cells were the source of the cDNA or gDNA that made up the material.

The CDR3 has 12 residues. Between the trimmed V and J ends, which lost 4 bases and 5 bases, there was a span of 9 bases. Per the germline V gene, CDR1 is SQVTM and CDR2 is ANQGSEA. This TCR was sampled from a human donor in a cohort sampled during active COVID-19. Sequencing used peripheral blood. The chain recombines TRBV29-1 with TRBJ1-5, with a tentative D call TRBD1 (5 bases). In nucleotides, the CDR3 is TGCAGCGTTGCGGGGGACGATCAGCCCCAGCATTTT. Protein sequence: CSVAGDDQPQHF. The complete variable domain, with remaining parts taken from reference TRBV29-1 and TRBJ1-5, reads SAVISQKPSRDICQRGTSLTIQCQVDSQVTMMFWYRQQPGQSLTLIATANQGSEATYESGFVIDKFPISRPNLTFSTLTVSNMSPEDSSIYLCSVAGDDQPQHFGDGTRLSIL.